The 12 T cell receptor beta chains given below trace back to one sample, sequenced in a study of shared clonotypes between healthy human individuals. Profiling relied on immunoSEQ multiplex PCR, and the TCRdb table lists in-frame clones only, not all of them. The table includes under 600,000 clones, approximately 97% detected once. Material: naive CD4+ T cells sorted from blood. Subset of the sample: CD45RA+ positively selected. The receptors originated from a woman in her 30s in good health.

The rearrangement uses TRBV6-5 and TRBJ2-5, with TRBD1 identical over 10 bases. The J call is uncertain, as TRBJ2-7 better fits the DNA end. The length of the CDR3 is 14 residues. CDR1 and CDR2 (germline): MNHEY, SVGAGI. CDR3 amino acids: CASSTDRGLDEQYF. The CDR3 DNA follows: TGTGCCAGCAGCACCGACAGGGGGCTGGACGAGCAGTACTTC.

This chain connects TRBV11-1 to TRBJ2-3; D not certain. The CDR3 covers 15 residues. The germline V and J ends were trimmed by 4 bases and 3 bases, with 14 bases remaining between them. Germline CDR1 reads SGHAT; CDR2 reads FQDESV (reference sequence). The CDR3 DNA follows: TGTGCCAGCAGCTCACCGACTCAAGAGACAGATACGCAGTATTTT. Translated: CASSSPTQETDTQYF.

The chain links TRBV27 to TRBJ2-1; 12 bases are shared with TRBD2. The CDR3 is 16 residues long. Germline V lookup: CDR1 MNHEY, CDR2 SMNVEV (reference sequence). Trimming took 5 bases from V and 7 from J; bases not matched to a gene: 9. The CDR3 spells CASSPPGLAGRNEQFF. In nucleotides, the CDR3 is TGTGCCAGCAGTCCCCCAGGACTAGCGGGAAGGAATGAGCAGTTCTTC.

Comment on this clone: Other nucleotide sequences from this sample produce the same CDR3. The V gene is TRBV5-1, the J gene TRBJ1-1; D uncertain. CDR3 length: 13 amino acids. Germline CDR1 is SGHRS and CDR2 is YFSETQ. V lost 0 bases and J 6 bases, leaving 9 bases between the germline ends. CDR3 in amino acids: CASSLVLGSEAFF. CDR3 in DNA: TGCGCCAGCAGCTTGGTCTTGGGGTCTGAAGCTTTCTTT.

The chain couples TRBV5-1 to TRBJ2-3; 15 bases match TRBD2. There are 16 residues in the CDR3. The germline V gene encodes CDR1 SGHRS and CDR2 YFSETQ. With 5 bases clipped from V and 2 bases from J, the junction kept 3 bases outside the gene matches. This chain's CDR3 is CASRGTSGRYTDTQYF. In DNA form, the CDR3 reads TGCGCCAGCAGAGGGACTAGCGGGAGGTACACAGATACGCAGTATTTT.

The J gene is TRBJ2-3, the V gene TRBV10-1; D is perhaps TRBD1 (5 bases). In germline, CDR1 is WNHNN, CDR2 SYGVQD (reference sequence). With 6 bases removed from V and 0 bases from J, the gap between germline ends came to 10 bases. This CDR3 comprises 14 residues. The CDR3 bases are TGCGCCAGCAGCGCGACAGCTAGCACAGATACGCAGTATTTT. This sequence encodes CASSATASTDTQYF.

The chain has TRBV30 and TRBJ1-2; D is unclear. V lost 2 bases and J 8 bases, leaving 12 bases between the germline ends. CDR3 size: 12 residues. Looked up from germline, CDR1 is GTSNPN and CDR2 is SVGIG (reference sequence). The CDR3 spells CAWSSSTGGYTF. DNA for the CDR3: TGTGCCTGGAGTTCTTCTACGGGAGGCTACACCTTC.

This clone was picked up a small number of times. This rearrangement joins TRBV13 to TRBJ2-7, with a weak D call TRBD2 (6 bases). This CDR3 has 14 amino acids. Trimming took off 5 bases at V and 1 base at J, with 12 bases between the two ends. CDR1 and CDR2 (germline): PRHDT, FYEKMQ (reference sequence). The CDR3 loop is CASSLGGPSYEQYF. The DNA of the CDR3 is TGTGCCAGCAGCCTGGGGGGACCGTCCTACGAGCAGTACTTC.

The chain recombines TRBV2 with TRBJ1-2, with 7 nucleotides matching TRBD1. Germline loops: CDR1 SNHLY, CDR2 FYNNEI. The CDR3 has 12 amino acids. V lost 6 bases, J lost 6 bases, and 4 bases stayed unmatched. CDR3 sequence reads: CASRGTVHGYTF. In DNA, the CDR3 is TGTGCCAGCAGAGGGACAGTACATGGCTACACCTTC.

The CDR3 loop reads CASSQGRAETQYF. DNA of the CDR3: TGCGCCAGCAGCCAAGGGAGGGCGGAGACCCAGTACTTC. The chain is built from TRBV4-1 and TRBJ2-5; D is perhaps TRBD2 (6 bases). The CDR3 covers 13 residues. Trimming cost V 1 base and J 5 bases, with 8 bases left between them. CDR1 and CDR2 (germline): MGHRA, YSYEKL.

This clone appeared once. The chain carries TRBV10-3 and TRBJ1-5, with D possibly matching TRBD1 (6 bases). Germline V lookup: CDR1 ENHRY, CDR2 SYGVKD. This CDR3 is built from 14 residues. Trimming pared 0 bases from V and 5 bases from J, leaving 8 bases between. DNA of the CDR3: TGTGCCATCAGTGAGTCGGGGGGCCATCAGCCCCAGCATTTT. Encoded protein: CAISESGGHQPQHF.

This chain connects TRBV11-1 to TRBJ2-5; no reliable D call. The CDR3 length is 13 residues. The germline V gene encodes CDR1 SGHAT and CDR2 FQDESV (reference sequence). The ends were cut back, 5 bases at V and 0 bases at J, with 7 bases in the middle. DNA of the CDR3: TGTGCCAGCAGCACTGAGTACCAAGAGACCCAGTACTTC. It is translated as CASSTEYQETQYF. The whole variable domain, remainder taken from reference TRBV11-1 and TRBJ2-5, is EAEVAQSPRYKITEKSQAVAFWCDPISGHATLYWYRQILGQGPELLVQFQDESVVDDSQLPKDRFSAERLKGVDSTLKIQPAELGDSAMYLCASSTEYQETQYFGPGTRLLVL.